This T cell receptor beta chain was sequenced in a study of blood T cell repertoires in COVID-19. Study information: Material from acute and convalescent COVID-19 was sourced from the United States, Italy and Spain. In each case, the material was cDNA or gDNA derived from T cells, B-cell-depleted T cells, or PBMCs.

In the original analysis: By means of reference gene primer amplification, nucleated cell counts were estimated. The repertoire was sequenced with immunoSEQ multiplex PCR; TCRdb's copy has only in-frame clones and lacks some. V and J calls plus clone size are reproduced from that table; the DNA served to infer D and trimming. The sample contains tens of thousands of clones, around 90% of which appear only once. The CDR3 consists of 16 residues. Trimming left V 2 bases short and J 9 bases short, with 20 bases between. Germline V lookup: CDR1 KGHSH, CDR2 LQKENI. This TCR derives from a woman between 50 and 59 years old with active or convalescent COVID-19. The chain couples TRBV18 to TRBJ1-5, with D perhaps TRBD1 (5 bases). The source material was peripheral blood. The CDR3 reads CASSPGGGGSISPQHF. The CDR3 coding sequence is TGTGCCAGCTCACCAGGGGGAGGAGGCAGTATTTCGCCCCAGCATTTT.